This T cell receptor beta chain derives from a study of blood T cells in healthy people across ages. The CDR3 sequence is 15 residues long. From germline, CDR1 is SGHTA and CDR2 FQGNSA. Between the trimmed V and J ends, which lost 3 bases and 3 bases, there was a span of 9 bases. This clonotype was counted only a few times. Antigen: not known. PCR was performed a second time for roughly 7 to 12 cycles using a sample-barcoded 5' primer and a J-beta primer mix. A template-switch adaptor containing 12 random nucleotides labeled each cDNA molecule. Each single sample gave us at least 3 million CDR3-containing paired-end reads. TCRdb analysed the 5' RACE reads with MiXCR anew, one entry per CDR3 protein. The sample contains over 700,000 distinct CDR3 sequences, approximately 55% of which appear only once. Study conclusions and caveats: The fall in TCR beta diversity per million T cells was roughly linear with age.

Input material: blood. V usage is TRBV7-2 and J usage is TRBJ2-6, with a weak D call TRBD2 (6 bases). This receptor was obtained from an elderly man in good health. DNA for the CDR3: TGTGCCAGCAGCTTTATGGGAGGTGGGGCCAACGTCCTGACTTTC. Encoded protein: CASSFMGGGANVLTF.